The entry below describes one TCR beta chain. Its cognate antigen is unknown. Sequenced by immunoSEQ multiplex PCR; TCRdb stores in-frame clones only, minus some. Among 20,000 to 25,000 clones, 75% to 90% were seen once, and the ten largest hold 16%. The CDR3 runs 13 residues. V was trimmed by 2 bases and J by 4 bases, leaving 9 bases between them. Looked up from germline, CDR1 is MGHRA and CDR2 is YSYEKL. This entry belongs to a study of OX40 agonist ivuxolimab in advanced cancers. Study-wide background: Patients took ivuxolimab, an agonistic anti-OX40 (CD134) antibody.

Overall study results and limits: With doses of 0.1 to 3.0 mg/kg, CD4+ and CD8+ blood T cells had undergone clonal expansion by week 6. Low clonal expansion, among the lowest seen, marked partial responders at 0.1-3.0 mg/kg.

The clonotype originates from an adult with an advanced solid tumor such as melanoma, head and neck, liver or kidney cancer. V usage is TRBV4-1 and J usage is TRBJ2-7; D is unclear. The sequences come from CD4+ or CD8+ T cells sorted from blood, collected in a trial of the OX40 agonist ivuxolimab. CDR3 DNA: TGCGCCAGCAGCCAACCCCCGCTATACGAGCAGTACTTC. Amino acids: CASSQPPLYEQYF.